This T cell receptor (beta chain) was recorded in a study of cytomegalovirus exposure and HLA in healthy donors. Germline-derived CDR1 and CDR2 are MGHDK and SYGVNS. With 5 bases clipped from V and 6 bases from J, the junction kept 9 bases outside the gene matches. This CDR3 region has 15 residues. It was with 60 Vbeta and 13 Jbeta primers that the PCR ran. This table comes from immunoSEQ multiplex PCR, and its TCRdb copy is limited to in-frame clones, with some not included. Of approximately 150,000 clones listed, around 79% are singletons. Sample: PBMCs. This chain connects TRBV25-1 to TRBJ2-2; 7 nucleotides align to TRBD1. This clonotype was sampled from a woman aged 40 to 50 in good health and CMV-seropositive. CDR3 region: CASSPDRVTAGELFF. As DNA, the CDR3 is TGTGCCAGCAGTCCCGACAGGGTTACCGCCGGGGAGCTGTTTTTT.